The rows below give T cell receptor beta chains drawn from one sample of a study of human T cells and chemical hapten exposure. Via MiXCR, TCRdb re-called the RACE reads, giving one row per CDR3 protein. Of some 70,000 distinct CDR3 sequences in the sample, about a tenth are singletons; the top ten hold about 5%. This sample comprised whole blood, obtained in connection with sensitization to the hapten diphenylcyclopropenone (DPC). The receptors here all came from a woman aged 50 to 60 with alopecia areata. Some clones in this sample may be carry-over from other donors' samples. Each CDR3 is given with its conserved first and last residue. Each record gives: J gene, V gene, D gene, clone size, CDR3 protein, CDR3 DNA. D genes are given only for firm matches. For some rows the clone size is stated as once, few or many, or as a class when expanded; others skip it.

>TRBJ2-3|TRBV28|TRBD2|NA
CASSFSWEGQTDTQYF
TGTGCCAGCAGTTTCTCGTGGGAGGGCCAAACAGATACGCAGTATTTT
>TRBJ2-1|TRBV6-2/TRBV6-3|NA|many
CASRLADNEQFF
TGTGCCAGCAGGTTGGCTGACAATGAGCAGTTCTTC
>TRBJ2-2|TRBV6-6|TRBD2|many
CATAGGHTGELFF
TGTGCCACCGCGGGAGGGCACACCGGGGAGCTGTTTTTT
>TRBJ2-4|TRBV15|NA|many
CATSRAGRNIQYF
TGTGCCACCAGCAGAGCAGGAAGGAACATTCAGTACTTC
>TRBJ1-1|TRBV18|TRBD1|many
CASSQAGTGTEAFF
TGTGCCAGCTCACAAGCCGGGACAGGGACTGAAGCTTTCTTT
>TRBJ2-7|TRBV12-3/TRBV12-4|NA|few
CASSTRLGEQYF
TGTGCCAGCAGTACCCGTCTGGGGGAGCAGTACTTC
>TRBJ2-7|TRBV7-9|TRBD2|NA
CASSSPGLGSYEQYF
TGTGCCAGCAGCTCCCCGGGACTAGGTAGTTACGAGCAGTACTTC
>TRBJ2-1|TRBV9|NA|NA
CASSVAPREQFF
TGTGCCAGCAGCGTAGCTCCGAGAGAGCAGTTCTTC
>TRBJ1-2|TRBV2|NA|NA
CASSTVGGKNYGYTF
TGTGCCAGCAGTACTGTTGGGGGTAAGAACTATGGCTACACCTTC
>TRBJ1-2|TRBV7-2|NA|few
CASSLGGRQGHGYTF
TGTGCCAGCAGCTTAGGGGGGAGGCAGGGACATGGCTACACCTTC
>TRBJ2-1|TRBV28|TRBD2|few
CASSFLGSGGGSSYNEQFF
TGTGCCAGCAGTTTCCTCGGCTCAGGCGGGGGAAGCTCCTACAATGAGCAGTTCTTC
>TRBJ2-5|TRBV5-1|TRBD2|many
CAGSTSGRGQETQYF
TGCGCCGGCTCGACTAGCGGGAGAGGGCAAGAGACCCAGTACTTC
>TRBJ2-7|TRBV7-2|NA|NA
CASSLTPGVNYEQYF
TGTGCCAGCAGCCTCACACCGGGAGTAAACTACGAGCAGTACTTC
>TRBJ1-5|TRBV20-1|NA|many
CSASPQVGYQPQHF
TGCAGTGCTAGTCCACAGGTGGGGTATCAGCCCCAGCATTTT
>TRBJ2-1|TRBV7-6|TRBD1|NA
CVSTGQGKFF
TGTGTCAGCACCGGACAGGGGAAGTTCTTC
>TRBJ2-7|TRBV12-3/TRBV12-4|TRBD1|few
CASSKAGGTYEQYF
TGTGCCAGCAGTAAGGCAGGGGGTACCTACGAGCAGTACTTC
>TRBJ2-3|TRBV7-2|NA|many
CASSRREDTQYF
TGTGCCAGCAGCCGCCGGGAAGATACGCAGTATTTT